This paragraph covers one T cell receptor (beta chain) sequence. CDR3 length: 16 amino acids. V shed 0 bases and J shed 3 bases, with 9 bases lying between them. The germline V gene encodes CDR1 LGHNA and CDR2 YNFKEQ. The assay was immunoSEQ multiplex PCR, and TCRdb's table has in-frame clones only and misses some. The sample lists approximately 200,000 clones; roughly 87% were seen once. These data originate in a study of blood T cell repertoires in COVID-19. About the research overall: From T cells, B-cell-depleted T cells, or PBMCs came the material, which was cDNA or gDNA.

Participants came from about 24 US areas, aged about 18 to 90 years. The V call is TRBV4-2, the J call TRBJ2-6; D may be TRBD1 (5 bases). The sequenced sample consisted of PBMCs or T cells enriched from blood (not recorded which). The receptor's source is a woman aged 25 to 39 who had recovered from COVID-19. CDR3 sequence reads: CASSQDRESGANVLTF. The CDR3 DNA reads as TGTGCCAGCAGCCAAGACAGGGAAAGTGGGGCCAACGTCCTGACTTTC.